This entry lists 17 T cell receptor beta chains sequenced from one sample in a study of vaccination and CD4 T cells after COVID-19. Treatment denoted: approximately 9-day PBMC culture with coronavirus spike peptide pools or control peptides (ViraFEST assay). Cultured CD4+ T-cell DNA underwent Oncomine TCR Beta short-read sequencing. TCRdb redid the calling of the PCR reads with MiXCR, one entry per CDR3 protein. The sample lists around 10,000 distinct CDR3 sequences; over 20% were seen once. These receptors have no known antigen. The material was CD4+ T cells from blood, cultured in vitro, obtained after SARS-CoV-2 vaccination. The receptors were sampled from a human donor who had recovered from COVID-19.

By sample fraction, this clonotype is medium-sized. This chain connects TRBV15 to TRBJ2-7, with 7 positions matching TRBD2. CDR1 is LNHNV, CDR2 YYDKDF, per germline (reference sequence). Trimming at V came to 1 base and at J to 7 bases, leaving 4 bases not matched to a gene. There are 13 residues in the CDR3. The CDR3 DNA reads TGTGCCACCAGCAGAGTGGCGGGAGAGGAGCAGTACTTC. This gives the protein CATSRVAGEEQYF.

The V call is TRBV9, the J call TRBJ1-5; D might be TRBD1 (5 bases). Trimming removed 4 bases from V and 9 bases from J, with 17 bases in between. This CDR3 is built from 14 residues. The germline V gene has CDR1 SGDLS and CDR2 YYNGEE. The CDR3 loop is CASSSRDSPRPQHF. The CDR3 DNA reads TGTGCCAGCAGCTCACGGGACTCCCCACGGCCCCAGCATTTT.

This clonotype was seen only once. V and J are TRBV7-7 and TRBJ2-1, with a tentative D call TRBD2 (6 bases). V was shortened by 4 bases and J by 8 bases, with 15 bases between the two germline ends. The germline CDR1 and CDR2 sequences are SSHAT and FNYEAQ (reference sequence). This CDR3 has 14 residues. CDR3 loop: CASSSVAGSHEQFF. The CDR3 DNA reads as TGTGCCAGCAGCTCCGTAGCCGGGAGTCATGAGCAGTTCTTC.

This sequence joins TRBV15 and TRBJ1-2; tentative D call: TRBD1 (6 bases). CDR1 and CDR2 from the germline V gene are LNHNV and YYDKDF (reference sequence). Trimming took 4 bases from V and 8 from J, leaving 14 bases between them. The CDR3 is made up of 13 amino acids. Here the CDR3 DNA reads TGTGCCACCAGCACAAAACAGGGATTAGGCTACACCTTC. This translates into CATSTKQGLGYTF.

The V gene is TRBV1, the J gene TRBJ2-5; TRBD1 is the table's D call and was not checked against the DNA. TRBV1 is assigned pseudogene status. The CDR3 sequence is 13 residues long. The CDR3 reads CTSSPMLRPPEYF. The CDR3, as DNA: TGCACCAGCAGCCCCATGCTGCGGCCCCCGGAGTACTTC.

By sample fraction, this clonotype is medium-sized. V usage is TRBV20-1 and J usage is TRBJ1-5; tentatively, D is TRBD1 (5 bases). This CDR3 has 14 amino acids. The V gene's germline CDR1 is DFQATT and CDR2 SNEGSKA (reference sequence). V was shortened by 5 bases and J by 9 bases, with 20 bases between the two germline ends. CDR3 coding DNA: TGCAGTGCTTGGACCCCGGACGGTAGGGGGCCCCAGCATTTT. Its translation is CSAWTPDGRGPQHF.

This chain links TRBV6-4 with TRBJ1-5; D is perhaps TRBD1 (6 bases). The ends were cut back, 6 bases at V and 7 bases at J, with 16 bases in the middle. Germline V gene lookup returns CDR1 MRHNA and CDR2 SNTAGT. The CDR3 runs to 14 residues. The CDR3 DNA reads TGTGCCAGCAGCGCGTGGCAGGGGAAGCAGCCCCAGCATTTT. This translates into CASSAWQGKQPQHF.

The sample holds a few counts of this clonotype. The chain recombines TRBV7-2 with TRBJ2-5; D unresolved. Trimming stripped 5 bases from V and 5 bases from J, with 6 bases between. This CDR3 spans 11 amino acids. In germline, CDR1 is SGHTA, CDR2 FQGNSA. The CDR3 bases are TGTGCCAGCAGCCCCCGGGAGACCCAGTACTTC. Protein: CASSPRETQYF.

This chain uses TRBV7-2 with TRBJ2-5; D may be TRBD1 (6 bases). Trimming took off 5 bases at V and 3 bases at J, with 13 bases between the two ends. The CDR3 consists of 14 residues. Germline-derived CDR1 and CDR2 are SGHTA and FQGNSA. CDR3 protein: CASSRGGTKETQYF. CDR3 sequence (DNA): TGTGCCAGCAGCCGAGGGGGAACTAAAGAGACCCAGTACTTC.

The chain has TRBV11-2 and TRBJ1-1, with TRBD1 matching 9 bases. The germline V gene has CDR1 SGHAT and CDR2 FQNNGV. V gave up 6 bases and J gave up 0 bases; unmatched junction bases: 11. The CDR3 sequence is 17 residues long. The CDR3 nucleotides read TGTGCCAGCAGGTACCGAGACAGGGGGGTTATGAACACTGAAGCTTTCTTT. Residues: CASRYRDRGVMNTEAFF.

The CDR3 reads CASTARAANNSPLHF. In DNA form, the CDR3 reads TGTGCCAGTACCGCTCGGGCGGCCAATAATTCACCCCTCCACTTT. The chain combines TRBV19 with TRBJ1-6; D is unclear. V lost 7 bases to trimming and J lost 5 bases, with 15 bases between them. This CDR3 spans 15 amino acids. CDR1 LNHDA and CDR2 SQIVND come from the germline V gene (reference sequence).

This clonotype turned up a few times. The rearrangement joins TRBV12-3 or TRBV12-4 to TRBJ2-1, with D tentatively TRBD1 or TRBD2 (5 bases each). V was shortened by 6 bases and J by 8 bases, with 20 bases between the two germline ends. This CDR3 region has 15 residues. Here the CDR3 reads CASSPGLVGFDEQFF. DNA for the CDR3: TGTGCCAGCAGCCCGGGGCTAGTGGGATTCGATGAGCAGTTCTTC.

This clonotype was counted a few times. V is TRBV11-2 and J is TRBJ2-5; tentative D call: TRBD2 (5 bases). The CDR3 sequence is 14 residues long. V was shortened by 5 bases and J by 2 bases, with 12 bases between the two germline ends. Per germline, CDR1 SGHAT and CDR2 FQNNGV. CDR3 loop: CASSRHEGQETQYF. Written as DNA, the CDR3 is TGTGCCAGCAGCCGACATGAGGGACAAGAGACCCAGTACTTC.

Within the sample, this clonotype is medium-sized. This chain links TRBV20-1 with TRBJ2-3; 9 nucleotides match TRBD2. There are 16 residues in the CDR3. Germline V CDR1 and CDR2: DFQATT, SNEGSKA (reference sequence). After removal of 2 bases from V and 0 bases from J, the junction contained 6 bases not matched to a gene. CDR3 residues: CSARSGLATSTDTQYF. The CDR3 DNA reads TGCAGTGCTAGATCCGGACTAGCGACCAGCACAGATACGCAGTATTTT.

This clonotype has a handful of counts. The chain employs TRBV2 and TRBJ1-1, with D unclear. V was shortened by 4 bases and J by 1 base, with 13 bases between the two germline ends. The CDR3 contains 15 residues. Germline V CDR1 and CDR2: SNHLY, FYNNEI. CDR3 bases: TGTGCCAGCAGTGCTGCCCCGGTCCGGAACACTGAAGCTTTCTTT. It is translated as CASSAAPVRNTEAFF.

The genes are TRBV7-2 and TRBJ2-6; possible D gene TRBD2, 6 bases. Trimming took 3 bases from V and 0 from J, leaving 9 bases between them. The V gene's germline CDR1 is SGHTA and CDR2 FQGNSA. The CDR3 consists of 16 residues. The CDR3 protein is CASSFLGGSGANVLTF. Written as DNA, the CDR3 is TGTGCCAGCAGCTTCCTCGGGGGCTCTGGGGCCAACGTCCTGACTTTC.

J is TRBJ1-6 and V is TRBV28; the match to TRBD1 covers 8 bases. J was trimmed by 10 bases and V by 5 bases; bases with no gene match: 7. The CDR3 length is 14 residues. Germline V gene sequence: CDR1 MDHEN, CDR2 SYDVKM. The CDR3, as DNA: TGTGCCAGCAGTCCGACAGGGGCGAGGTCACCCCTCCACTTT. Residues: CASSPTGARSPLHF.